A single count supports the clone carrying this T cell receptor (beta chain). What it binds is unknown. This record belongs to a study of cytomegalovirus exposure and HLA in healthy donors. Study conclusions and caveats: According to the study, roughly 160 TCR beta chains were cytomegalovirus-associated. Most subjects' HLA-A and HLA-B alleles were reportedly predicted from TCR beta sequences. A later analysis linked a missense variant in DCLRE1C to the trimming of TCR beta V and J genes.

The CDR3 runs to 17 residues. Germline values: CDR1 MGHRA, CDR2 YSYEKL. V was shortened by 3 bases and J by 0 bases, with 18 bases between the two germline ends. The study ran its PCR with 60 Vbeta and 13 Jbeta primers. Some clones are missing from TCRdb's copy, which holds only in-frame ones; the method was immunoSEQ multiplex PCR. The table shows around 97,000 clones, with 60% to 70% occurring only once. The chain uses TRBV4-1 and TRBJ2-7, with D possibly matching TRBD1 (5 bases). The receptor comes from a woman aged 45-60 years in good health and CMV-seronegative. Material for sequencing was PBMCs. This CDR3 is CASSQERTGLGSYEQYF. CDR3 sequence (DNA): TGCGCCAGCAGCCAGGAAAGAACAGGCCTTGGCTCCTACGAGCAGTACTTC.